This TCR beta chain was sequenced for a study of metastatic and nonmetastatic thyroid tumors. Study information: Patients with malignant and benign thyroid disease provided blood and tumor or nodule tissue, whose repertoires were compared. Study-level points and caveats: Patients with malignant thyroid tumors reportedly had significantly higher TCR beta diversity than those with benign nodules, in blood and tumor.

Thyroid surgery had not been preceded by any treatment in any patient. Germline V gene lookup returns CDR1 MGHDK and CDR2 SYGVNS. V shed 2 bases, J shed 4 bases, and the junction held 6 bases outside the gene matches. The CDR3 runs 15 residues. The table lists this clone with many counts. Its matching antigen is unknown. Source study methods: The distant-metastasis classifier for papillary thyroid cancer was built from CDR3 differences across clinicopathological groups. TCRdb re-called the PCR reads via MiXCR. The authors' filters were not applied to this entry. Here the sample spans 35,000 to 45,000 clones, about 12% being singletons.

This TCR derives from a male donor with papillary thyroid cancer or a benign thyroid nodule (not recorded which). Some clones in this sample may be carry-over from other donors' samples. V usage is TRBV25-1 and J usage is TRBJ2-5; TRBD1 agrees at 8 bases. Material for sequencing was blood. DNA of the CDR3: TGTGCCAGCAGTGAACGTCAGGGGGCGCGAGAGACCCAGTACTTC. Its translation: CASSERQGARETQYF.